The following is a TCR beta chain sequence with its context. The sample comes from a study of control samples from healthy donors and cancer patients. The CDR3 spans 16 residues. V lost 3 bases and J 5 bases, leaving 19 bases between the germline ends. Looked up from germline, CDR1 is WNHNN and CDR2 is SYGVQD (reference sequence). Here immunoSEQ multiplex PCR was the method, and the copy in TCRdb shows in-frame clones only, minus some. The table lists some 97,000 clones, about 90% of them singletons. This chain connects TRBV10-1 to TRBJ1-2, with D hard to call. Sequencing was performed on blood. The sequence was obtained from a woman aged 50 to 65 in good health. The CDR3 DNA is TGCGCCAGCAGTGACTCGAGTAGGGTCCTTGGATATGGCTACACCTTC. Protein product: CASSDSSRVLGYGYTF.